This TCR beta chain came from a study of CD8 T cells in Susac syndrome. Overall study results and limits: The TCR sequencing and HLA analysis in the study involved a relatively small number of individuals, as the study acknowledged.

TCR beta sequences were obtained from blood CD8+ and CD4+ T cells. TEMRA cells were FACS-enriched, while CD8+ and CD4+ T cells were negatively isolated. RNA amounts of 0.5 to 1 ug underwent reverse transcription with random hexamers. Across 54 Vbeta and 13 Jbeta, TCR beta CDR3 was amplified with immunoSEQ multiplex PCR. TCRdb fed the immunoSEQ multiplex PCR reads into MiXCR, producing one record per CDR3 protein. Counted here are approximately 270,000 distinct CDR3 sequences, 93% occurring once; the ten biggest clones make up 0.065% to 0.075%. The V end lost 2 bases, the J end lost 3 bases, and 10 bases lay between the germline ends. Germline CDR1 and CDR2: SGHNT and YENEEA. The CDR3 spans 14 residues. Regarding this clonotype: Its antigen is undetermined.

Material for sequencing was CD4+ T cells from PBMCs. The chain recombines TRBV11-3 with TRBJ2-5, with D perhaps TRBD1 (5 bases). This clonotype was sampled from a human donor with multiple sclerosis. CDR3 protein: CASSLYRQKETQYF. The CDR3, as DNA: TGTGCCAGCAGCTTATATCGACAGAAAGAGACCCAGTACTTC. Together with reference TRBV11-3 and TRBJ2-5, the CDR3 gives the full variable domain: EAGVVQSPRYKIIEKKQPVAFWCNPISGHNTLYWYLQNLGQGPELLIRYENEEAVDDSQLPKDRFSAERLKGVDSTLKIQPAELGDSAVYLCASSLYRQKETQYFGPGTRLLVL.